This passage covers 18 T cell receptor beta chains from one sample sequenced in a study of T cells in Graves' hyperthyroidism and ophthalmopathy. Researchers took RNA transcripts and amplified the TCR beta CDR3 regions from them. First-round RT-PCR of the TCR CDR3 relied on the HTBI primer set. Each CDR3 protein is one row after TCRdb ran MiXCR on the multiplex PCR reads. The data contain about 540,000 distinct CDR3 sequences, around 46% of them seen just once; the ten biggest clones take up 6.5% to 9%. Sequenced input: peripheral blood or thyroid tissue (not recorded which). The receptors shown here come from a woman aged 18-29 years with Graves' hyperthyroidism.

This clonotype has more than one count but fewer than ten. V is TRBV6-5 and J is TRBJ2-5, with 7 positions matching TRBD1. The CDR3 has 13 residues. Germline trimming cut 7 bases from V and 7 bases from J; bases unmatched to any gene: 9. The V gene's germline CDR1 is MNHEY and CDR2 SVGAGI. The CDR3 protein is CASTKTGLGTQYF. For the CDR3, the DNA is TGTGCCAGCACCAAGACAGGGTTGGGGACCCAGTACTTC.

A remark on this clonotype: This likely comes from a read error, as the CDR3 has no conserved phenylalanine or tryptophan at its end. The J gene is TRBJ1-6, the V gene TRBV19; TRBD1 matches at 7 bases. Trimming cost V 5 bases and J 14 bases; bases outside gene matches: 15. This CDR3 spans 15 amino acids. Germline CDR1 and CDR2: LNHDA and SQIVND (reference sequence). CDR3 loop: CASSSLGQRFLALHS. For the CDR3, the DNA is TGTGCCAGTAGTTCCTTGGGACAGCGCTTTCTAGCCCTCCACTCT.

This clonotype was counted once. This chain connects TRBV24-1 to TRBJ1-1; a possible D gene is TRBD1 (5 bases). Per the germline V gene, CDR1 is KGHDR and CDR2 is SFDVKD. The CDR3 length is 13 residues. The germline V and J ends were trimmed by 9 bases and 3 bases, with 13 bases remaining between them. The CDR3 DNA sequence: TGTGCCACCCGGGACTCGGGGTACACTGAAGCTTTCTTT. Protein: CATRDSGYTEAFF.

This chain links TRBV2 with TRBJ2-7; 13 bases align to TRBD2. Germline V lookup: CDR1 SNHLY, CDR2 FYNNEI. The CDR3 has 15 residues. Losses at the gene ends were 5 bases for V and 6 bases for J; bases not matched to a gene: 7. This chain's CDR3 is CASSLWGLAGLEQYF. The CDR3 bases are TGTGCCAGCAGTTTATGGGGACTAGCGGGACTCGAGCAGTACTTC. The full variable domain, with the rest looked up from reference TRBV2 and TRBJ2-7, is EPEVTQTPSHQVTQMGQEVILRCVPISNHLYFYWYRQILGQKVEFLVSFYNNEISEKSEIFDDQFSVERPDGSNFTLKIRSTKLEDSAMYFCASSLWGLAGLEQYFGPGTRLTVT.

V usage is TRBV2 and J usage is TRBJ1-5, with D uncertain. CDR1 and CDR2 from the germline V gene are SNHLY and FYNNEI. The ends were cut back, 9 bases at V and 3 bases at J, with 12 bases in the middle. The CDR3 consists of 13 residues. CDR3 nucleotide sequence: TGTGCCAGTTATGGGTGGTACAATCAGCCCCAGCATTTT. It codes for CASYGWYNQPQHF.

The chain has TRBV11-1 and TRBJ2-2; maybe TRBD2 (5 bases). The germline V and J ends were trimmed by 1 base and 5 bases, with 14 bases remaining between them. The CDR3 covers 16 residues. Germline V CDR1 and CDR2: SGHAT, FQDESV (reference sequence). CDR3 region: CASSLDSGIRTGELFF. DNA of the CDR3: TGTGCCAGCAGCTTAGACTCCGGGATAAGGACCGGGGAGCTGTTTTTT.

V usage is TRBV7-2 and J usage is TRBJ1-2; D may be TRBD1 (5 bases). The V gene's germline CDR1 is SGHTA and CDR2 FQGNSA. The CDR3 runs 13 residues. Trimming removed 3 bases at V and 8 bases at J, with 13 bases between. CDR3 loop: CASSFGTSGGYTF. The CDR3 bases are TGTGCCAGCAGCTTCGGGACCTCCGGGGGCTACACCTTC. The full variable domain, in which reference TRBV7-2 and TRBJ1-2 provide the parts outside the CDR3, is GAGVSQSPSNKVTEKGKDVELRCDPISGHTALYWYRQSLGQGLEFLIYFQGNSAPDKSGLPSDRFSAERTGGSVSTLTIQRTQQEDSAVYLCASSFGTSGGYTFGSGTRLTVV.

There are many counts of this clonotype. This chain uses TRBV10-3 with TRBJ1-2, with D hard to call. Germline CDR1 ENHRY, CDR2 SYGVKD. The CDR3 runs to 13 residues. The V end lost 1 base, the J end lost 5 bases, and 8 bases lay between the germline ends. CDR3 nucleotide sequence: TGTGCCATCAGTGAGTTGGAACGATATGGCTACACCTTC. Residues: CAISELERYGYTF.

The CDR3 DNA follows: TGTGCCAGCAGCTTAGGGCGAGCCTTAGAAACCCAGTACTTC. It encodes CASSLGRALETQYF. The chain uses TRBV11-2 and TRBJ2-5; D remains unclear. V lost 1 base, J lost 8 bases, and 14 bases lay in between. Germline V gene sequence: CDR1 SGHAT, CDR2 FQNNGV. This CDR3 contains 14 residues.

The rearrangement links TRBV10-1 to TRBJ2-7; D perhaps matches TRBD1 (6 bases). The CDR3 covers 17 residues. V gave up 0 bases and J gave up 4 bases, with 19 bases separating them. Germline values: CDR1 WNHNN, CDR2 SYGVQD (reference sequence). This CDR3 is CASSESYLTGSSYEQYF. The CDR3 DNA reads TGCGCCAGCAGTGAGTCCTACCTAACAGGGTCATCGTACGAGCAGTACTTC.

This clonotype was counted between two and nine times. The chain carries TRBV7-2 and TRBJ2-6, with TRBD1 identical over 8 bases. Germline assignment: CDR1 SGHTA and CDR2 FQGNSA. V shed 1 base and J 1 base; nucleotides not matched to a gene: 3. The CDR3 runs 17 residues. DNA of the CDR3: TGTGCCAGCAGCTTAGGGACAGGGAATTCTGGGGCCAACGTCCTGACTTTC. It yields the protein CASSLGTGNSGANVLTF.

The sample holds one count of this clonotype. A much bigger clone sits one base away, suggesting this may be a read error. The chain uses TRBV10-3 and TRBJ1-1, with D unresolved. V gave up 7 bases and J gave up 0 bases, with 12 bases separating them. CDR1 and CDR2 (germline): ENHRY, SYGVKD. CDR3 size: 14 residues. CDR3 bases: TGTGCCATCAAGGAGACACCCATGAACACTGAAGCTTTCTTT. Its translation is CAIKETPMNTEAFF.

The chain couples TRBV29-1 to TRBJ2-7, with 7 positions matching TRBD1. V was clipped by 5 bases and J by 5 bases; unmatched bases: 6. Looked up from germline, CDR1 is SQVTM and CDR2 is ANQGSEA. This CDR3 has 12 amino acids. This chain's CDR3 is CSVFRQGNEQYF. In DNA form, the CDR3 reads TGCAGCGTTTTCAGACAGGGTAACGAGCAGTACTTC.

This clonotype was observed a handful of times. This sequence joins TRBV7-2 and TRBJ2-7, with TRBD1 matching over 9 bases. The CDR3 has 15 amino acids. Germline trimming cut 5 bases from V and 3 bases from J; bases unmatched to any gene: 8. Germline CDR1 and CDR2: SGHTA and FQGNSA. The CDR3, as DNA: TGTGCCAGCAGCCAAACCGGACAGGGGATCTACGAGCAGTACTTC. It is translated as CASSQTGQGIYEQYF.

The sample holds many counts of this clonotype. J is TRBJ1-6 and V is TRBV10-3; tentative D call: TRBD1 (6 bases). Trimming removed 6 bases from V and 9 bases from J, with 15 bases in between. CDR3 length: 14 amino acids. The germline CDR1 and CDR2 sequences are ENHRY and SYGVKD. DNA of the CDR3: TGTGCCATCAGGGAAGGACAGTCTATTTCACCCCTCCACTTT. This codes for CAIREGQSISPLHF.

As regards this clonotype: The junction and the germline gene differ at one end; a read error may be behind it. CDR3 loop: CTSSLQTYEQYF. CDR3 bases: TGTACCAGCAGCTTGCAAACCTACGAGCAGTACTTC. This rearrangement joins TRBV7-9 to TRBJ2-7; no clear D gene. Germline assignment: CDR1 SEHNR and CDR2 FQNEAQ (reference sequence). The CDR3 runs 12 residues.

Turning to this clonotype: A junction boundary mismatches the germline segment, possibly from a read error. The CDR3 coding sequence is TGCGCCAGCAGCCACGAGGGTGGGCCCCAGCATTTT. It encodes CASSHEGGPQHF. The chain joins TRBV7-9 to TRBJ1-5, with D hard to call. The CDR3 consists of 12 residues. Germline assignment: CDR1 SEHNR and CDR2 FQNEAQ (reference sequence).

This clonotype was picked up many times. J is TRBJ1-2 and V is TRBV7-9, with 10 bases lining up with TRBD1. The CDR3 covers 14 residues. The trim removed 8 bases at V and 0 bases at J, leaving 3 bases unmatched. Germline CDR1 reads SEHNR; CDR2 reads FQNEAQ (reference sequence). CDR3 nucleotide sequence: TGTGCCAGCGGTGGGACAGGGGCTAACTATGGCTACACCTTC. It specifies CASGGTGANYGYTF.